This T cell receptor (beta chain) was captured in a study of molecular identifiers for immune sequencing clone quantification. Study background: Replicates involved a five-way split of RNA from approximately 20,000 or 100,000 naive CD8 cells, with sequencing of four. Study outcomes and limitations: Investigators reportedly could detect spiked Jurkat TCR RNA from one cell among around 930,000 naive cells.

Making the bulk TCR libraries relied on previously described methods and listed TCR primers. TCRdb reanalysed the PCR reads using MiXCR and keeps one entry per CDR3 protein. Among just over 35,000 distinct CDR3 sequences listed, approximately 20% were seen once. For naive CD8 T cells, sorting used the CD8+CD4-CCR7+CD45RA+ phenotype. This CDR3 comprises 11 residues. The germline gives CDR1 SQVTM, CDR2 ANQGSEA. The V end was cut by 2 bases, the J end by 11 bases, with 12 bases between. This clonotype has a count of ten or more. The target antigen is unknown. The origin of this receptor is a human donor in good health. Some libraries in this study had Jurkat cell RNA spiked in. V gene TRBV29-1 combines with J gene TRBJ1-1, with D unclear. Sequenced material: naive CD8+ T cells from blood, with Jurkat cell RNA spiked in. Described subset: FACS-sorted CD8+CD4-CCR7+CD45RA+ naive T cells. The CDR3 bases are TGCAGCGTTGAAAAGGGCATCCAGGCTTTCTTT. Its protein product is CSVEKGIQAFF.